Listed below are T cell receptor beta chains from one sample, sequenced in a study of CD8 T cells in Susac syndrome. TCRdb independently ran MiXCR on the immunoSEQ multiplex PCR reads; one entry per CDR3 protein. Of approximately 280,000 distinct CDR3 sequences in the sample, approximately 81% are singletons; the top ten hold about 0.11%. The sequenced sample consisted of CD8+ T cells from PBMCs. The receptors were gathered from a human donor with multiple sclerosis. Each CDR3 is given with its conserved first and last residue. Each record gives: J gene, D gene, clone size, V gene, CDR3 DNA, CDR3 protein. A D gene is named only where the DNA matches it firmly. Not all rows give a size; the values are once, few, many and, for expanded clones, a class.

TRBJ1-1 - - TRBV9 TGTGCCAGCAGCGTAGCTGCGGGTTGGGACACTGAAGCTTTCTTT CASSVAAGWDTEAFF
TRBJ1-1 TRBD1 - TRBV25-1 TGTGCCAGCAGTGAAGGACAGGGGGCTACTGAAGCTTTCTTT CASSEGQGATEAFF
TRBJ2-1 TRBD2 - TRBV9 TGTGCCAGCAGCGGTGGCGGGAGGCCCTACAATGAGCAGTTCTTC CASSGGGRPYNEQFF
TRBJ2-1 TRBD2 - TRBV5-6 TGTGCCAGCAGCTTGGGGCGGGAGGGCTATAATGAGCAGTTCTTC CASSLGREGYNEQFF
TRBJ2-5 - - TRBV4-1 TGCGCCAGCAGCCAAGGACCAGGGCCCCAAGAGACCCAGTACTTC CASSQGPGPQETQYF
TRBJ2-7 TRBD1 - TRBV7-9 TGTGCCAGCAGCCCCCGGACAGGGTACGAGCAGTACTTC CASSPRTGYEQYF
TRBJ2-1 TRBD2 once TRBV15 TGTGCCACCAGCAGGGCGACTAGCAGCTCCTACAATGAGCAGTTCTTC CATSRATSSSYNEQFF
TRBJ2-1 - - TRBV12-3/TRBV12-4 TGTGCCAGCAGCCCTGCAGGGGCTGGGGGGAATGAGCAGTTCTTC CASSPAGAGGNEQFF
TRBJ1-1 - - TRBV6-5 TGTGCCAGCAGTCCCGGAGAAAACACTGAAGCTTTCTTT CASSPGENTEAFF
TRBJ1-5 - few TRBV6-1 TGTGCCAGCAGTGAAGTAGGAGGCTCGAATCAGCCCCAGCATTTT CASSEVGGSNQPQHF
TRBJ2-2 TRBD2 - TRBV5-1 TGCGCCAGCAGCTTGGCCGGGACTAGCGGGATATCCGGGGAGCTGTTTTTT CASSLAGTSGISGELFF